These T cell receptor beta chains were read from a single sample in a study of cytomegalovirus exposure and HLA in healthy donors. TCRdb's copy holds only in-frame clones and misses some; the assay was immunoSEQ multiplex PCR. The sample contains over 150,000 clones, roughly 80% of which appear only once. Sequenced: PBMCs. These receptors came from a male donor in good health and CMV-seronegative. CDR3s include the opening cysteine and the closing phenylalanine or tryptophan. The order of the fields is V gene, clone size, J gene, D gene, CDR3 protein, CDR3 DNA. A D gene is named only where the DNA matches it firmly. Some rows have no size entry. The others give once, few or many, or a class for an expanded clone.

TRBV14	.	TRBJ1-6	.	CASSQDLRSPLHF	TGTGCCAGCAGCCAAGATTTGAGATCACCCCTCCACTTT
TRBV6-1	.	TRBJ2-3	TRBD2	CASSEVAGGLLTDTQYF	TGTGCCAGCAGTGAAGTGGCGGGGGGGCTTCTCACAGATACGCAGTATTTT
TRBV5-4	.	TRBJ1-2	.	CASSSPRQFAF	TGTGCCAGCAGCAGCCCTCGACAGTTTGCCTTC
TRBV6-5	few	TRBJ2-7	TRBD1	CASREGQGAYEQYF	TGTGCCAGCAGAGAAGGACAGGGGGCCTACGAGCAGTACTTC
TRBV25-1	.	TRBJ2-2	TRBD2	CASSESGGTGELFF	TGTGCCAGCAGTGAATCGGGGGGCACCGGGGAGCTGTTTTTT
TRBV7-9	.	TRBJ2-1	.	CSSSLSSGDTYNEQFF	TGTTCCAGCAGCTTATCAAGTGGGGACACGTACAATGAGCAGTTCTTC
TRBV2	.	TRBJ2-7	TRBD2	CASIEGLAGYEQYF	TGTGCCAGCATTGAGGGACTAGCGGGCTACGAGCAGTACTTC
TRBV7-2	few	TRBJ2-3	TRBD2	CASSPSSGVSDTQYF	TGTGCCAGCAGCCCCAGCAGCGGGGTCTCAGATACGCAGTATTTT
TRBV11-2	.	TRBJ2-5	TRBD2	CASSLGGLSVGETQYF	TGTGCCAGCAGCTTAGGGGGACTATCTGTGGGAGAGACCCAGTACTTC
TRBV6-5	.	TRBJ2-7	.	CASSYWGQGLSYEQYF	TGTGCCAGCAGTTACTGGGGGCAGGGCCTCTCCTACGAGCAGTACTTC
TRBV29-1	.	TRBJ2-1	TRBD2	CSVEGVSGGSYNEQFF	TGCAGCGTTGAAGGGGTAAGCGGGGGCTCCTACAATGAGCAGTTCTTC
TRBV7-3	once	TRBJ2-5	.	CASSFGGEETQYF	TGTGCCAGCAGCTTTGGGGGCGAAGAGACCCAGTACTTC
TRBV15	.	TRBJ2-5	.	CATQTGRYQETQYF	TGTGCCACCCAGACAGGGAGGTATCAAGAGACCCAGTACTTC
TRBV7-2	.	TRBJ1-2	.	CASSLDRAANYGYTF	TGTGCCAGCAGCTTAGACAGGGCCGCTAACTATGGCTACACCTTC
TRBV7-2	.	TRBJ1-5	.	CASSFSAAGSNQPQHF	TGTGCCAGCAGCTTCTCGGCTGCCGGGAGCAATCAGCCCCAGCATTTT
TRBV2	.	TRBJ2-7	TRBD2	CASRGLAGFEQYF	TGTGCCAGCAGGGGACTAGCGGGGTTCGAGCAGTACTTC
TRBV15	.	TRBJ2-5	TRBD2	CATSKVGGAEPQETQYF	TGTGCCACCAGTAAAGTGGGAGGGGCGGAACCCCAAGAGACCCAGTACTTC
TRBV2	.	TRBJ2-7	.	CASSDGSGGSEQYF	TGTGCCAGCAGTGACGGCAGCGGCGGTTCCGAGCAGTACTTC
TRBV11-2	few	TRBJ2-2	.	CASSWTGRDTGELFF	TGTGCCAGCAGCTGGACAGGGAGGGACACCGGGGAGCTGTTTTTT
TRBV6-1	.	TRBJ2-3	TRBD1	CASSERDRGTDTQYF	TGTGCCAGCAGTGAACGGGACAGGGGCACAGATACGCAGTATTTT
TRBV7-9	many	TRBJ1-1	.	CASSSYNTEAFF	TGTGCCAGCAGCTCCTACAACACTGAAGCTTTCTTT
TRBV18	.	TRBJ2-1	.	CASSPSGGNEQFF	TGTGCCAGCTCACCATCAGGGGGGAATGAGCAGTTCTTC